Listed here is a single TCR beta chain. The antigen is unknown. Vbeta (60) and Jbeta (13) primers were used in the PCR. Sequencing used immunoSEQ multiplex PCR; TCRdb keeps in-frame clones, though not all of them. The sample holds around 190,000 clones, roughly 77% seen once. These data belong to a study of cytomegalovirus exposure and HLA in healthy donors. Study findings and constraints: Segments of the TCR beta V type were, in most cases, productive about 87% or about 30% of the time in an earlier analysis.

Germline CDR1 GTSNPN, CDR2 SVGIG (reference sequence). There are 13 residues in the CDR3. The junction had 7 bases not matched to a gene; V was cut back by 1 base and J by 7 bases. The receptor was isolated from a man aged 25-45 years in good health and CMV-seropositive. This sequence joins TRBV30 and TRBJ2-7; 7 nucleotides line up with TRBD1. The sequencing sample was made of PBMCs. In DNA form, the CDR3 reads TGTGCCTGGAGTGGAGACAGGGCGAGAGAGCAGTACTTC. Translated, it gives CAWSGDRAREQYF.